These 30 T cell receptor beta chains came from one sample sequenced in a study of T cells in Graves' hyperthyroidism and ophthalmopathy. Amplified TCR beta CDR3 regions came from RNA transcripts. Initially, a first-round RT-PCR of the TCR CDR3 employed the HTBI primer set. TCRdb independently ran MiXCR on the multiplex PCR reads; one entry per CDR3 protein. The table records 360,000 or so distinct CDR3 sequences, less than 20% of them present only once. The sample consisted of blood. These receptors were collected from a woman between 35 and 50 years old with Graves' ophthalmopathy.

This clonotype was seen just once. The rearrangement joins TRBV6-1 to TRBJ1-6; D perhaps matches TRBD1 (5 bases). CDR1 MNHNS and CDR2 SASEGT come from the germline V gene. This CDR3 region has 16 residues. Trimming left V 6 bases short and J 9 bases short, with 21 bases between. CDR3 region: CASRGAGPAGGSPLHF. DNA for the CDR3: TGTGCCAGCAGGGGAGCGGGACCCGCCGGTGGTTCACCCCTCCACTTT.

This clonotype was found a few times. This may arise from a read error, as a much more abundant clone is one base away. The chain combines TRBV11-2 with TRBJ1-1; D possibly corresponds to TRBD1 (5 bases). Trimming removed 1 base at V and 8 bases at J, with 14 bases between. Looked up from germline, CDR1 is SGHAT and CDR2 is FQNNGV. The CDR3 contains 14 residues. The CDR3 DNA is TGTGCCAGCAGCTTAGCCTGGGTCAGGGAAGAAGCTTTCTTT. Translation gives CASSLAWVREEAFF.

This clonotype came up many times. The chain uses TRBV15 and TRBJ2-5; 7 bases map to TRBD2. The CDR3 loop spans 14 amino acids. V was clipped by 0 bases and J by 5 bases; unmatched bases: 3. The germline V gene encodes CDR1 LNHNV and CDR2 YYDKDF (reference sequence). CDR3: CATSREEGGETQYF. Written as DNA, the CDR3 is TGTGCCACCAGCAGAGAGGAGGGAGGGGAGACCCAGTACTTC.

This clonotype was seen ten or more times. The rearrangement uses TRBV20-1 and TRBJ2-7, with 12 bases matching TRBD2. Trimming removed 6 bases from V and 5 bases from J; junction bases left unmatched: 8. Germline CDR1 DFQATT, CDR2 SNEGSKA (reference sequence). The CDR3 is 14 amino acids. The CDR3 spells CSAALAGGPHEQYF. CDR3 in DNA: TGCAGTGCCGCCCTAGCGGGAGGGCCCCACGAGCAGTACTTC.

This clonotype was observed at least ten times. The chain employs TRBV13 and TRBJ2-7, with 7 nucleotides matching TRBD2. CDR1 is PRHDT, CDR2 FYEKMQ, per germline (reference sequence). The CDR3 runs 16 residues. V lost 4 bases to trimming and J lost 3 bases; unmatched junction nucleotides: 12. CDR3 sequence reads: CASSSTRSRGSYEQYF. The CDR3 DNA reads TGTGCCAGCAGCTCAACTAGGTCTCGCGGGAGCTACGAGCAGTACTTC.

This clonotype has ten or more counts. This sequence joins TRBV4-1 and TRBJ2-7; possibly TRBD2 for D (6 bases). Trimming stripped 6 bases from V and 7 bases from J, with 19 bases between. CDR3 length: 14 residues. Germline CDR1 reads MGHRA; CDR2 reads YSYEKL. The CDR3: CASSPGTAYGEQYF. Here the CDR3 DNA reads TGCGCCAGCAGTCCCGGGACTGCATACGGGGAGCAGTACTTC.

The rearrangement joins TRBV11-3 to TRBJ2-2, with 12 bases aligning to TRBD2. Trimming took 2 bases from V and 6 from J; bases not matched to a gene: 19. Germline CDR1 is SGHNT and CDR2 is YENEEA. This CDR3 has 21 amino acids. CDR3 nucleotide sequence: TGTGCCAGCAGCTTACCCCAGACCTATACGACTAGCGGGAGTAGACCCGGGGAGCTGTTTTTT. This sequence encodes CASSLPQTYTTSGSRPGELFF.

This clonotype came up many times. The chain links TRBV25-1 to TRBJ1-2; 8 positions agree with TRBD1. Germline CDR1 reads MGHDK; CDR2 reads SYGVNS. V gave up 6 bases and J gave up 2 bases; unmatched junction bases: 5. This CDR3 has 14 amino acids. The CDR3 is CASSRAGGNYGYTF. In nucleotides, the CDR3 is TGTGCCAGCAGCAGGGCAGGGGGCAACTATGGCTACACCTTC.

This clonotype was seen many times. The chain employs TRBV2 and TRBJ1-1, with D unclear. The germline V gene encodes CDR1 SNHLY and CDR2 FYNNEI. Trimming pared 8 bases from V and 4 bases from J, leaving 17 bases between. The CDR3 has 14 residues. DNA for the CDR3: TGTGCCAGCGCAAGCTTGGGCGAGGGCACTGAAGCTTTCTTT. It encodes CASASLGEGTEAFF.

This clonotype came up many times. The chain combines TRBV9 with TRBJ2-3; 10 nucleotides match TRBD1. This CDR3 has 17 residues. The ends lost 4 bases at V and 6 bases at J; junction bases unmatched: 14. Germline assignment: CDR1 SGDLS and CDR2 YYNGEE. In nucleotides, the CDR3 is TGTGCCAGCAGCTTAGACCCACCGGGACAGGGGTGGGATACGCAGTATTTT. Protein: CASSLDPPGQGWDTQYF.

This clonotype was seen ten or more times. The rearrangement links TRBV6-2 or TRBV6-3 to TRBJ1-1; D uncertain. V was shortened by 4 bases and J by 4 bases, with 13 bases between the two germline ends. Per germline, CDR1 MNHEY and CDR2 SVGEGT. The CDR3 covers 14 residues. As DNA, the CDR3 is TGTGCCAGCAGTTCCCCGTCCCGGACCACTGAAGCTTTCTTT. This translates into CASSSPSRTTEAFF.

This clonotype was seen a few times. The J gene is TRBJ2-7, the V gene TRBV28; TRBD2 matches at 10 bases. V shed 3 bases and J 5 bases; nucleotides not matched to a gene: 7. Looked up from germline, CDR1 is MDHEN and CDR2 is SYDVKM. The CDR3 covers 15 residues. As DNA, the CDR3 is TGTGCCAGCAGTTTTACTAGCGGGGTTCGGGACGAGCAGTACTTC. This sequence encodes CASSFTSGVRDEQYF.

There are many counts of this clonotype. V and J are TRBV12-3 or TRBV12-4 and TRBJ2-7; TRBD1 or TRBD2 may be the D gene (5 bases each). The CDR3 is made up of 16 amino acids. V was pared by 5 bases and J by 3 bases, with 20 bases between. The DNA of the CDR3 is TGTGCCAGCAGTCAGGAATCCGGGACCACAATCTACGAGCAGTACTTC. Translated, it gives CASSQESGTTIYEQYF.

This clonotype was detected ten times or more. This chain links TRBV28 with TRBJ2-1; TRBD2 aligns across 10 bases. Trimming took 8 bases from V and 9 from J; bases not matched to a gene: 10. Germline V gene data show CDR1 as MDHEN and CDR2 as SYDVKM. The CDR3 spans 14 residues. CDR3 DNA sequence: TGTGCCAGCTCGGCTAGCGGGAGTTGGGGTGAGCAGTTCTTC. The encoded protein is CASSASGSWGEQFF. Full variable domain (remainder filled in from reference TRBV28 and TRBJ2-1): DVKVTQSSRYLVKRTGEKVFLECVQDMDHENMFWYRQDPGLGLRLIYFSYDVKMKEKGDIPEGYSVSREKKERFSLILESASTNQTSMYLCASSASGSWGEQFFGPGTRLTVL.

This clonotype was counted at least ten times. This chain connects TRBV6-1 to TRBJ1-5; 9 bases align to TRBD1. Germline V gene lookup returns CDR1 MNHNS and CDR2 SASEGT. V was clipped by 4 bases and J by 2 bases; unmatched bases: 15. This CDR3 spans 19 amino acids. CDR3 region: CASSAGDRAWEWGNQPQHF. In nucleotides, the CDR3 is TGTGCCAGCAGTGCCGGGGACAGGGCATGGGAATGGGGCAATCAGCCCCAGCATTTT.

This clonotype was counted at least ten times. CDR3 coding DNA: TGTGCCAGCAGTTTGGGGGGGCCTCGCTCTGGAAACACCATATATTTT. This codes for CASSLGGPRSGNTIYF. V gene TRBV12-3 or TRBV12-4 combines with J gene TRBJ1-3; possibly TRBD1 for D (6 bases). The CDR3 contains 16 residues. Trimming removed 3 bases at V and 0 bases at J, with 12 bases between.

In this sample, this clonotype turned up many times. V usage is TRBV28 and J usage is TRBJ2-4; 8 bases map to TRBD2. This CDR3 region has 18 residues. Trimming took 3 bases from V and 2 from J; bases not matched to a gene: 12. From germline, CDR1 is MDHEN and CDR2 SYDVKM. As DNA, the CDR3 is TGTGCCAGCAGTTTTAGGGTAGCGGGACTAGTAACCAAAAACATTCAGTACTTC. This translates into CASSFRVAGLVTKNIQYF.

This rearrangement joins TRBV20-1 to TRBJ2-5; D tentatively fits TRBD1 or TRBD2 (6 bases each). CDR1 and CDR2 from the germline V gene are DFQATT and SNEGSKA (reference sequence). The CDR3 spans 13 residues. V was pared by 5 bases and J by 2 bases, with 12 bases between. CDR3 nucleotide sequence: TGCAGTGCTGCGGGGACATTACAAGAGACCCAGTACTTC. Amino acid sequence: CSAAGTLQETQYF.

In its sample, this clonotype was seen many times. CDR3 in DNA: TGTGCCTGGAGTGTAGGGACAGGGATTGGGAACACTGAAGCTTTCTTT. This gives the protein CAWSVGTGIGNTEAFF. V and J are TRBV30 and TRBJ1-1, with TRBD1 matching over 9 bases. The V segment lost 0 bases and the J segment 1 base; nucleotides outside the gene matches: 6. CDR3 size: 16 residues. CDR1 and CDR2 (germline): GTSNPN, SVGIG (reference sequence).

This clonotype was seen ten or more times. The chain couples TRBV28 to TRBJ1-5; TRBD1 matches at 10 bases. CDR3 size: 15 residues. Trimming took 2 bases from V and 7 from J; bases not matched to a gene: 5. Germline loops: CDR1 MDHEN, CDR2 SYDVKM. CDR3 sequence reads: CASSLGTGDGQPQHF. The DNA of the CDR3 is TGTGCCAGCAGTTTAGGGACAGGGGACGGGCAGCCCCAGCATTTT.

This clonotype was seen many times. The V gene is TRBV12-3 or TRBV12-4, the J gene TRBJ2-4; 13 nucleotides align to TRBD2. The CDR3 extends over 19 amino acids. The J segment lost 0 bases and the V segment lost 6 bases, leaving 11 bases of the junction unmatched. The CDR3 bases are TGTGCCAGCAGCGCTGCCCGACTAGCGGGAGGAGTAGCCAAAAACATTCAGTACTTC. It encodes CASSAARLAGGVAKNIQYF.

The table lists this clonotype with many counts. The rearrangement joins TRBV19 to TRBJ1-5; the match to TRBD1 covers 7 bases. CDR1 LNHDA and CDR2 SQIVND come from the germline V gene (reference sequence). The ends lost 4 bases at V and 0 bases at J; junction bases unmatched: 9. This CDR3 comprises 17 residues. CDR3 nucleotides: TGTGCCAGTAGTAGATATGGGACAGAGAATAGCAATCAGCCCCAGCATTTT. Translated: CASSRYGTENSNQPQHF.

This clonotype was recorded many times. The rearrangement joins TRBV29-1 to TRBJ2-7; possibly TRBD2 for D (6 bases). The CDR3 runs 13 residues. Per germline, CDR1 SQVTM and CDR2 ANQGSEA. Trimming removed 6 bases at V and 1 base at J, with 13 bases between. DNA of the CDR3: TGCAGCGTGGTAGACGGGAGTTCCTACGAGCAGTACTTC. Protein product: CSVVDGSSYEQYF.

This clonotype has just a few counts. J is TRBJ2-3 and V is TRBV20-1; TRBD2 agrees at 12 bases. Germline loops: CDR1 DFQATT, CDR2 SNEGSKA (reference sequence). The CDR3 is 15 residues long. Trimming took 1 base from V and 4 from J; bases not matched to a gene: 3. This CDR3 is CSARGSSGRADTQYF. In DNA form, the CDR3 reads TGCAGTGCTAGAGGTTCTAGCGGGAGGGCAGATACGCAGTATTTT.

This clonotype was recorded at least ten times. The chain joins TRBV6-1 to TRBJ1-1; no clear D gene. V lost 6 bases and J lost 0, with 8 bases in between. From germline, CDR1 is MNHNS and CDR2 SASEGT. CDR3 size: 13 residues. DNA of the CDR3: TGTGCCAGCAGCCCGACTGTGAACACTGAAGCTTTCTTT. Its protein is CASSPTVNTEAFF.

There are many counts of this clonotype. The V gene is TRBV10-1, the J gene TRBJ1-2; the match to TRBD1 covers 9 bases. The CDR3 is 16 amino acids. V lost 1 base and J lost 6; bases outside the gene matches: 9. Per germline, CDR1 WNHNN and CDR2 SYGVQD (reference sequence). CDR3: CASSELASRDRDGYTF. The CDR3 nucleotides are TGCGCCAGCAGTGAGTTGGCCTCCCGGGACAGGGATGGCTACACCTTC.

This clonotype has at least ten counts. The CDR3 region has the DNA TGTGCCAGCAGCGACCCTGGGAACTATGGCTACACCTTC. It specifies CASSDPGNYGYTF. The chain recombines TRBV2 with TRBJ1-2; D remains unclear. CDR1 and CDR2 from the germline V gene are SNHLY and FYNNEI. The CDR3 covers 13 residues. The germline V and J ends were trimmed by 6 bases and 2 bases, with 10 bases remaining between them.

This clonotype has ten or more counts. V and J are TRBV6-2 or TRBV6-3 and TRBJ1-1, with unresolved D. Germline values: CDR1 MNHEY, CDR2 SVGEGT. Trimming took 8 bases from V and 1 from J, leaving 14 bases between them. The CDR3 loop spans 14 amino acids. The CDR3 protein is CASVHHRENTEAFF. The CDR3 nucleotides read TGTGCCAGCGTTCACCACCGGGAGAACACTGAAGCTTTCTTT.

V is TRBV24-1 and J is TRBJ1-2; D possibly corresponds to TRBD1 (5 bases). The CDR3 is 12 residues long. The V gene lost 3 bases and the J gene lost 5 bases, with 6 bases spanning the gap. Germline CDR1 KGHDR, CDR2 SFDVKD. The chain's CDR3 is CATSDAGYGYTF. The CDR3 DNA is TGTGCCACCAGTGATGCAGGGTATGGCTACACCTTC.

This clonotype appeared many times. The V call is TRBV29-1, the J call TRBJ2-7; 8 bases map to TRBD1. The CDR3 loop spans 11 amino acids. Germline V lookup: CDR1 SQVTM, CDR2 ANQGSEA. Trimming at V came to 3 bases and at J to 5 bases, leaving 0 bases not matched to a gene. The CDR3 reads CSVDRGHEQYF. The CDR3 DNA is TGCAGCGTTGACAGGGGGCACGAGCAGTACTTC.